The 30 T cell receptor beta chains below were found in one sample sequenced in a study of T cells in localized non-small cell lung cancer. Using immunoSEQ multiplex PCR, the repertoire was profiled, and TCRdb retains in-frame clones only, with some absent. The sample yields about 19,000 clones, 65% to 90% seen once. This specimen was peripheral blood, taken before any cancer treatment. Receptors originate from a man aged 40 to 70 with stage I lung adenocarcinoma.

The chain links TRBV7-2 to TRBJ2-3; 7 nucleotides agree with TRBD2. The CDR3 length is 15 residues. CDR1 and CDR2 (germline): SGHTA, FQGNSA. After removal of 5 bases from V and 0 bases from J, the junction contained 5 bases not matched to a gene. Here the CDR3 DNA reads TGTGCCAGCAGCGCCAGCGGGGCGAGCACAGATACGCAGTATTTT. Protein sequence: CASSASGASTDTQYF. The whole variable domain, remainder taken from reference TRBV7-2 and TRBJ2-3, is GAGVSQSPSNKVTEKGKDVELRCDPISGHTALYWYRQSLGQGLEFLIYFQGNSAPDKSGLPSDRFSAERTGGSVSTLTIQRTQQEDSAVYLCASSASGASTDTQYFGPGTRLTVL.

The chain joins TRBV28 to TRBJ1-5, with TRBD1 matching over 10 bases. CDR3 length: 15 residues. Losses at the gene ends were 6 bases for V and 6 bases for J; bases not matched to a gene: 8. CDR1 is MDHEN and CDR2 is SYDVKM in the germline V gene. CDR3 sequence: CASRETGGFGQPQHF. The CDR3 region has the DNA TGTGCCAGCAGGGAGACAGGGGGCTTTGGTCAGCCCCAGCATTTT.

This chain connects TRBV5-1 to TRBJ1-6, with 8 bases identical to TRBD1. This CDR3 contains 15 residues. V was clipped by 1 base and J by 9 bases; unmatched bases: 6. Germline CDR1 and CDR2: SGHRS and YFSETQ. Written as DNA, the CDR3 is TGCGCCAGCAGCTTGAAAGGACAGGGTGGTTCACCCCTCCACTTT. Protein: CASSLKGQGGSPLHF.

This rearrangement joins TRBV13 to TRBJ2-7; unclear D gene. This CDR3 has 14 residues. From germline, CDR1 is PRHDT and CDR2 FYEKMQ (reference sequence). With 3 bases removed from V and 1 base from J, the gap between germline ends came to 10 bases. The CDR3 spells CASSLSGHSYEQYF. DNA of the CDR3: TGTGCCAGCAGCTTGTCAGGCCATTCCTACGAGCAGTACTTC.

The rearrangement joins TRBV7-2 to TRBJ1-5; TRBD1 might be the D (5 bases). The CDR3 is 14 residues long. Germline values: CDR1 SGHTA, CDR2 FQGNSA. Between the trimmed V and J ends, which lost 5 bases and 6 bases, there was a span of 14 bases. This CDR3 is CASSPQWGGQPQHF. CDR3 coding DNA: TGTGCCAGCAGCCCGCAGTGGGGCGGTCAGCCCCAGCATTTT. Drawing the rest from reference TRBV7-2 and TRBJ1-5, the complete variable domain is GAGVSQSPSNKVTEKGKDVELRCDPISGHTALYWYRQSLGQGLEFLIYFQGNSAPDKSGLPSDRFSAERTGGSVSTLTIQRTQQEDSAVYLCASSPQWGGQPQHFGDGTRLSIL.

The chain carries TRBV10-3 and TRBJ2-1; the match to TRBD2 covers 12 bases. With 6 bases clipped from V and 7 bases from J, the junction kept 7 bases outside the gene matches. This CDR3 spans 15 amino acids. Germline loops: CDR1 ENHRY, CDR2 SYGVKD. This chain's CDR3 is CAIRGLAGFQNEQFF. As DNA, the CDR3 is TGTGCCATCAGGGGACTAGCGGGCTTCCAGAATGAGCAGTTCTTC.

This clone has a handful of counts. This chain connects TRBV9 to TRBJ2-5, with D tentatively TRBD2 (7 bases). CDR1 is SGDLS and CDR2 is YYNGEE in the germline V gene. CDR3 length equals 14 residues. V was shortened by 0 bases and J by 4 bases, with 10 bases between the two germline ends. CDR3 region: CASSVGGGGETQYF. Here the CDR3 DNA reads TGTGCCAGCAGCGTAGGGGGAGGGGGAGAGACCCAGTACTTC.

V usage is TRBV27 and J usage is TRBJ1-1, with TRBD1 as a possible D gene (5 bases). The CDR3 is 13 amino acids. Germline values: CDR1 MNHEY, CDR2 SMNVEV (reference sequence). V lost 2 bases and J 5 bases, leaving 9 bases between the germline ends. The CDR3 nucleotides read TGTGCCAGCAGTTTACTTCGGGGGACTGAAGCTTTCTTT. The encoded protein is CASSLLRGTEAFF.

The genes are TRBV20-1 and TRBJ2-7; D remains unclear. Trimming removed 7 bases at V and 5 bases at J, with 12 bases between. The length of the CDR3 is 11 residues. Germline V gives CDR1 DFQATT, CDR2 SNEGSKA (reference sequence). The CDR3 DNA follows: TGCAGTGTCCTCGACCGCGACGAGCAGTACTTC. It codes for CSVLDRDEQYF.

The CDR3 region is CASSSSGTGPTDTQYF. DNA for the CDR3: TGCGCCAGCAGCTCATCCGGGACAGGACCCACAGATACGCAGTATTTT. The rearrangement joins TRBV5-1 to TRBJ2-3; TRBD1 aligns across 8 bases. The V gene's germline CDR1 is SGHRS and CDR2 YFSETQ. The CDR3 sequence is 16 residues long. V gave up 3 bases and J gave up 2 bases; unmatched junction bases: 8.

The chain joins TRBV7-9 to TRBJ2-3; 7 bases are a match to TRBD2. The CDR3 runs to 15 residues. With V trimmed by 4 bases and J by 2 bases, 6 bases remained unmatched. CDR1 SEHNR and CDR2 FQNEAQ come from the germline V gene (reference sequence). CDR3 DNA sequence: TGTGCCAGCAGCTCTCAAGGGGACTACACAGATACGCAGTATTTT. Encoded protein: CASSSQGDYTDTQYF.

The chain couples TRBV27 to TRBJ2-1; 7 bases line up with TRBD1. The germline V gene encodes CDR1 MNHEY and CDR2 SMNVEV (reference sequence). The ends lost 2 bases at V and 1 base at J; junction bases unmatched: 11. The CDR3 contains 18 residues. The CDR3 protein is CASSLNKGSQGSYNEQFF. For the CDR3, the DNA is TGTGCCAGCAGTTTAAATAAAGGTTCACAGGGGTCCTACAATGAGCAGTTCTTC.

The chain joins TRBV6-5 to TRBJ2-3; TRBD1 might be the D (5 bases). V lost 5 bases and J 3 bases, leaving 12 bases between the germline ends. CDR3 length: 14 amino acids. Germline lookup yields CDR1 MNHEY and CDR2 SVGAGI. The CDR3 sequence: CASSRRQITDTQYF. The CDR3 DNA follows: TGTGCCAGCAGTAGGCGACAGATTACAGATACGCAGTATTTT.

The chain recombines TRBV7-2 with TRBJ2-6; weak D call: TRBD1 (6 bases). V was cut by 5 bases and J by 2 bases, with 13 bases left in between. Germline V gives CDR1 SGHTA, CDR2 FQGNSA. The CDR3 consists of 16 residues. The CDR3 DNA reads TGTGCCAGCAGCCAGGATCAGGGGACTGGGGCCAACGTCCTGACTTTC. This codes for CASSQDQGTGANVLTF.

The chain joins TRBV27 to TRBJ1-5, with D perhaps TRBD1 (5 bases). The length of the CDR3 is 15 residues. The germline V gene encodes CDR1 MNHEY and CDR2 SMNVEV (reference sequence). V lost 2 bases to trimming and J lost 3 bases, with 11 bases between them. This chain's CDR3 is CASSLAREFNQPQHF. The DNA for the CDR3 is TGTGCCAGCAGTTTAGCCAGGGAGTTCAATCAGCCCCAGCATTTT.

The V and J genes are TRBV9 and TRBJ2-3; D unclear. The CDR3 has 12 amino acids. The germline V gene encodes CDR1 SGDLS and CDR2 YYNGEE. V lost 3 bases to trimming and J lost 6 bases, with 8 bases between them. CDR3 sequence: CASSALMDTQYF. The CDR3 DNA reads TGTGCCAGCAGCGCCCTAATGGATACGCAGTATTTT.

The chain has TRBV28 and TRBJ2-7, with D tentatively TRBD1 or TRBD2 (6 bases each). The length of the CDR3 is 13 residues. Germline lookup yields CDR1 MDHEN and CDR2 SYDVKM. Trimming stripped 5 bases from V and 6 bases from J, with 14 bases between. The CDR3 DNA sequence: TGTGCCAGCAGTCCTCGGGGGCTCGGCGAGCAGTACTTC. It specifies CASSPRGLGEQYF. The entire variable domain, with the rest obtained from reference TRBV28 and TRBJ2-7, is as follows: DVKVTQSSRYLVKRTGEKVFLECVQDMDHENMFWYRQDPGLGLRLIYFSYDVKMKEKGDIPEGYSVSREKKERFSLILESASTNQTSMYLCASSPRGLGEQYFGPGTRLTVT.

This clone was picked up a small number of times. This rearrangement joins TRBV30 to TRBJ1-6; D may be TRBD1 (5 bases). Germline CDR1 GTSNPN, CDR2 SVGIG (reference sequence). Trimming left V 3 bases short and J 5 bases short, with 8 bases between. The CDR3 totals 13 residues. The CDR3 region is CAWRATDNSPLHF. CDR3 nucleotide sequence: TGTGCCTGGAGAGCGACAGATAATTCACCCCTCCACTTT.

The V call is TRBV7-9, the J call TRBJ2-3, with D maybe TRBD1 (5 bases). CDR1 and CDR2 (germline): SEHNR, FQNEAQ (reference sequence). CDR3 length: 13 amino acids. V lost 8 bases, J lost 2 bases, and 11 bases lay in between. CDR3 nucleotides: TGTGCCAGCGGTGAGACAGACACAGATACGCAGTATTTT. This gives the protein CASGETDTDTQYF.

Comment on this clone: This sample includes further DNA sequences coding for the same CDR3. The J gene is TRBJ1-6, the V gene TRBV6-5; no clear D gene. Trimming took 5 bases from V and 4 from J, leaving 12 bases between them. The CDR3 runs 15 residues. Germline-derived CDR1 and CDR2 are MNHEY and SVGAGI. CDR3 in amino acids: CASSTPSSYNSPLHF. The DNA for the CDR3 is TGTGCCAGCAGTACACCCAGCTCTTATAATTCACCCCTCCACTTT.

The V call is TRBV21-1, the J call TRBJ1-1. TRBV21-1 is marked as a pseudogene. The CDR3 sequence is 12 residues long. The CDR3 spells CASSCRKRSAFF. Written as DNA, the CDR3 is TGTGCCAGCAGCTGTCGAAAGAGGAGTGCTTTCTTT.

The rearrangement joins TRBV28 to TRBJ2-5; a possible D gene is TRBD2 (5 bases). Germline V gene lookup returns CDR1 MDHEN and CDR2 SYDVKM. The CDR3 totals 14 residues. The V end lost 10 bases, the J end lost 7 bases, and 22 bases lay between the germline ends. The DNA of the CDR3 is TGTGCCACCCTGTCGCCGGGTCGCGGAGGGACCCAGTACTTC. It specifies CATLSPGRGGTQYF. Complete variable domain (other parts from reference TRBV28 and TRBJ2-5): DVKVTQSSRYLVKRTGEKVFLECVQDMDHENMFWYRQDPGLGLRLIYFSYDVKMKEKGDIPEGYSVSREKKERFSLILESASTNQTSMYLCATLSPGRGGTQYFGPGTRLLVL.

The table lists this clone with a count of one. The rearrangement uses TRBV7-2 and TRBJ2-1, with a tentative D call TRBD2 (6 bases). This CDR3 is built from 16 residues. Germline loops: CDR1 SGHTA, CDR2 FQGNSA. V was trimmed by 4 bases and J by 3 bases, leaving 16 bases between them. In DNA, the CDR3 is TGTGCCAGCAGCTCCCGGGACTCTAAGGGCTACAATGAGCAGTTCTTC. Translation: CASSSRDSKGYNEQFF.

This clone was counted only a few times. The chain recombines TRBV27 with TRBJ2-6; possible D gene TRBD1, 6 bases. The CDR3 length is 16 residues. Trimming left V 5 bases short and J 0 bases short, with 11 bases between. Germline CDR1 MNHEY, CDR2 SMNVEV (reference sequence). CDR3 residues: CASSPGHFSGANVLTF. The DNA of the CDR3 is TGTGCCAGCAGTCCGGGACATTTCTCTGGGGCCAACGTCCTGACTTTC. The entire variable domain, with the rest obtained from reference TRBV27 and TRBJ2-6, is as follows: EAQVTQNPRYLITVTGKKLTVTCSQNMNHEYMSWYRQDPGLGLRQIYYSMNVEVTDKGDVPEGYKVSRKEKRNFPLILESPSPNQTSLYFCASSPGHFSGANVLTFGAGSRLTVL.

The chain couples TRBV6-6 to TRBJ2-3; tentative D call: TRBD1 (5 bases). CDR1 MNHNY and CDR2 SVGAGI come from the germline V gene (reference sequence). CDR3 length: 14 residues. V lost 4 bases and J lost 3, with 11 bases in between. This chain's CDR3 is CASSWAGQTDTQYF. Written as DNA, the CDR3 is TGTGCCAGCAGTTGGGCAGGGCAAACAGATACGCAGTATTTT.

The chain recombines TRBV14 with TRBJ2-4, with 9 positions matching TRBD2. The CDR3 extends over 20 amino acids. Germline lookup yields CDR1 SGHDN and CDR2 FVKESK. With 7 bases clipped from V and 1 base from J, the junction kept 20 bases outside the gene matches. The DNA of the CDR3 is TGTGCCAGCACCCGCCCGGAGGGTAGCCGGCGGGAGGGTGCCAAAAACATTCAGTACTTC. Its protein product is CASTRPEGSRREGAKNIQYF.

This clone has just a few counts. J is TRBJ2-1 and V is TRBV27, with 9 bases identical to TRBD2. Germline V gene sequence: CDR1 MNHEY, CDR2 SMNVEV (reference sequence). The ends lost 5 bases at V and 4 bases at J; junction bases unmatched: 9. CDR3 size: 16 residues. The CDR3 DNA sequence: TGTGCCAGCAGTCCCGGGGTAGCGGGGGTGTACAATGAGCAGTTCTTC. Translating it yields CASSPGVAGVYNEQFF.

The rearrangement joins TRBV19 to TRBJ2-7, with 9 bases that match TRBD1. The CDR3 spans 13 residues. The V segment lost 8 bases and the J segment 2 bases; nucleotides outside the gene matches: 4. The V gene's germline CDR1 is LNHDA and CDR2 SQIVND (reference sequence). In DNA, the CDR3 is TGTGCCAGTGGAAGACAGGGGGCCTACGAGCAGTACTTC. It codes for CASGRQGAYEQYF.

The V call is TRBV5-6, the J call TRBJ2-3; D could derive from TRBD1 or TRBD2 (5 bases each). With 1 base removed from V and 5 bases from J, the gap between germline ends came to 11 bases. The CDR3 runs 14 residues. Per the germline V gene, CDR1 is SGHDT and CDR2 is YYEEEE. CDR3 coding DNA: TGTGCCAGCAGCTTGCGAGGGGAGAAAGATACGCAGTATTTT. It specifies CASSLRGEKDTQYF.

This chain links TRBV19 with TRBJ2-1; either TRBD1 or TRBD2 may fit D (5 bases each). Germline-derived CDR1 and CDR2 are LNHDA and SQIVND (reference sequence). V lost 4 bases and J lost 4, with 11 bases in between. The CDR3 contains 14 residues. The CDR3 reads CASSTTGLYNEQFF. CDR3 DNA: TGTGCCAGTAGTACAACGGGGCTTTACAATGAGCAGTTCTTC.